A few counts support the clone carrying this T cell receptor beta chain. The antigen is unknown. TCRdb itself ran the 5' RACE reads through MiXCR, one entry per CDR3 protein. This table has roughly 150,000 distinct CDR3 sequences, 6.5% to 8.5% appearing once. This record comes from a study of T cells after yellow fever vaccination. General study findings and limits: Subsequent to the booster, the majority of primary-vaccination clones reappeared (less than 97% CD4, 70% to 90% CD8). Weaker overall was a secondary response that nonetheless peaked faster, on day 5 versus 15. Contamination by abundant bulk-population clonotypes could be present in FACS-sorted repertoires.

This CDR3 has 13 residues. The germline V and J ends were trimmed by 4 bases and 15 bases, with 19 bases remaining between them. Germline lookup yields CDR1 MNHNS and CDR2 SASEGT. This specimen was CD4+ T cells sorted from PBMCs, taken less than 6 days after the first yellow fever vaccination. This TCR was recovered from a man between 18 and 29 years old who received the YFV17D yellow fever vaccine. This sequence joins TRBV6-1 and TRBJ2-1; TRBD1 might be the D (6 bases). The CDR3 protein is CASSGGGRWLMFF. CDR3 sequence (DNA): TGTGCCAGCAGTGGAGGGGGACGTTGGCTCATGTTCTTC.